This entry concerns a single T cell receptor beta chain. Its recognized antigen is unknown. No much larger clone is present one base from it, and per-base qualities are unavailable. These data come from a study of blood T cell repertoires in COVID-19 (dated by TCRdb to between 2020 and 2021). Some background on the complete study: The collaborator samples originated in the United States, Italy and Spain and spanned the acute and convalescent phases of COVID-19. The prospective study material was composed of cDNA or gDNA derived from T cells, B-cell-depleted T cells, or PBMCs. The dataset comprised deeply sampled blood TCRbeta repertoires from subjects exposed to, actively infected with, or recovered from COVID-19. A freely available public database, intended as a resource for researchers studying the immune response to SARS-CoV-2, is where the repertoires were released. Samples came from the ongoing ImmuneRACE study (first 160 participants) plus 1,254 subjects from 6 global collaborators. Nearly every sample came with metadata listing a de-identified subject ID, COVID-19 status, age in years and sex. HLA class I and class II types, where available, came from metadata supplied by the sample provider rather than from assay-based typing.

TCRbeta CDR3 regions were amplified from genomic DNA using the immunoSEQ Assay, a bias-controlled multiplex PCR. The source study handled its data this way. The number of nucleated cells in each sample was estimated from the amplification of reference gene primers within the assay. To quantify the absolute abundance of each unique TCRbeta CDR3 rearrangement, sequence reads were collapsed and filtered. For each sample, productive Simpson clonality was calculated as the square root of Simpson's diversity index over productive rearrangements. Imported from immuneACCESS, the table was reduced by TCRdb to in-frame sequences with V and J called. These copies leave out some clones; in studies compared against another copy, an unresolved V gene accounts for under half, and the cause of the remainder is not known. V, J and clone size are those of that table, while D and trimming were read from the DNA. In all, the sample holds around 33,000 clones, and about 90% of those were seen once. In total, the top ten clones hold around 20% of the sample.

Overall study outcomes, separate from this receptor: How much clinical and demographic metadata was included differed by source and by participant, and the metadata was provided uncurated.

Each collaborating institution followed its own protocols to collect whole blood in K2EDTA tubes. Collaborator samples were shipped for TCRbeta analysis as frozen whole blood, isolated PBMCs, or DNA extracted from either sample type. From the cysteine up to the phenylalanine, the CDR3 has a length of 13 residues. Kept here is only the CDR3 DNA, which spans 39 bases and is read in frame from base 1. CDR1 and CDR2 are drawn from the germline V gene: SGHDN, FVKESK. V was cut back by 0 bases and J by 7 bases, leaving a gap of 9 bases between them. The rearranged chain carries TRBV14 and TRBJ1-1; the D gene lacks a confident call. The receptor was isolated from a man older than 75 with acute or convalescent COVID-19. The sample taken for sequencing was peripheral blood. The sequenced DNA is TGTGCCAGCAGCCAAGATGCCCCAGATGAAGCTTTCTTT. Its amino acids are CASSQDAPDEAFF.